This T cell receptor (beta chain) was identified during a study of cytomegalovirus exposure and HLA in healthy donors. J was trimmed by 3 bases and V by 7 bases; bases with no gene match: 4. Germline CDR1 MNHEY, CDR2 SVGAGI. The CDR3 loop spans 14 amino acids. The PCR contained 60 Vbeta and 13 Jbeta primers. The protocol was immunoSEQ multiplex PCR, while the TCRdb copy is restricted to in-frame clones and leaves out a portion. The sample yields 100,000 or so clones, roughly an eighth seen once. The chain has TRBV6-5 and TRBJ2-5; TRBD2 matches 11 bases. The TCR originated in a man between 40 and 49 years old in good health and CMV-seropositive. Source material: PBMCs. The CDR3 spells CASKLLAGEETQYF. In DNA, the CDR3 is TGTGCCAGCAAGCTACTAGCGGGAGAAGAGACCCAGTACTTC.